These 26 T cell receptor beta chains share one sample of origin, sequenced in a study of prognosis after radiotherapy for stage I lung cancer. CDR3 of TCR beta was amplified from genomic DNA via a two-round multiplex PCR. Primers (each specific to one TRBV or TRBJ gene) were used in first-round PCR. TCRdb itself ran the multiplex PCR reads through MiXCR, one entry per CDR3 protein. The table has fewer than 25,000 distinct CDR3 sequences, approximately 25% seen once. The source was PBMCs, collected before or after stereotactic body radiation therapy (not recorded which). These receptors originate from a donor of 50 years or more with non-small cell lung cancer.

As to this clonotype: A far larger clone is one nucleotide away, so this likely arose from a read error. CDR3 coding DNA: TGTGCCAGCAGCACACGGGAGGGCGTACTCTACGAGCAGTACTTC. Its protein is CASSTREGVLYEQYF. V gene TRBV2 combines with J gene TRBJ2-7; 8 bases align to TRBD2. From germline, CDR1 is SNHLY and CDR2 FYNNEI. This CDR3 spans 15 amino acids. The ends lost 6 bases at V and 3 bases at J; junction bases unmatched: 10.

This clonotype has ten or more counts. V gene TRBV6-1 combines with J gene TRBJ1-4; no clear D. Between the trimmed V and J ends, which lost 0 bases and 4 bases, there was a span of 12 bases. Germline CDR1 is MNHNS and CDR2 is SASEGT. The CDR3 contains 16 residues. The CDR3 coding sequence is TGTGCCAGCAGTGAAGCAGTGGGAGAAGGTAATGAAAAACTGTTTTTT. Translation: CASSEAVGEGNEKLFF.

Ten or more counts support this clonotype. V gene TRBV20-1 combines with J gene TRBJ1-1, with 7 bases matching TRBD1. Germline CDR1 and CDR2: DFQATT and SNEGSKA (reference sequence). The V gene end was trimmed by 3 bases and the J gene end by 6 bases; junction bases not matched to a gene: 7. This CDR3 contains 13 residues. CDR3 nucleotides: TGCAGTGCTAGTCCTTTCAGGGGGGCTGAAGCTTTCTTT. It yields the protein CSASPFRGAEAFF.

This clonotype was found many times. The CDR3 reads CASSGGLNLYQETQYF. CDR3 bases: TGTGCCAGCAGCGGTGGGCTGAACCTGTACCAAGAGACCCAGTACTTC. This sequence joins TRBV9 and TRBJ2-5; D remains ambiguous. Germline V gene sequence: CDR1 SGDLS, CDR2 YYNGEE. There are 16 residues in the CDR3. The ends were cut back, 3 bases at V and 0 bases at J, with 15 bases in the middle.

This clonotype was counted at least ten times. The gene calls are TRBV3-1 and TRBJ1-6; D possibly corresponds to TRBD1 (5 bases). This CDR3 is 15 amino acids long. The germline V and J ends were trimmed by 2 bases and 10 bases, with 15 bases remaining between them. CDR1 and CDR2 (germline): LGHDT, YNNKEL (reference sequence). CDR3 region: CASSQFGTSLSPLHF. The CDR3 DNA follows: TGTGCCAGCAGCCAATTCGGGACCTCACTCTCACCCCTCCACTTT.

This clonotype was seen at least ten times. V is TRBV2 and J is TRBJ2-7, with 11 bases identical to TRBD1. V lost 10 bases and J lost 10; bases outside the gene matches: 6. Germline values: CDR1 SNHLY, CDR2 FYNNEI. The CDR3 length is 11 residues. CDR3 loop: CATGQGATQYF. The CDR3 DNA sequence: TGTGCCACCGGACAGGGGGCCACACAGTACTTC.

The rearrangement uses TRBV20-1 and TRBJ2-3; the D gene is possibly TRBD1 (5 bases). CDR1 and CDR2 (germline): DFQATT, SNEGSKA (reference sequence). The V end lost 6 bases, the J end lost 3 bases, and 13 bases lay between the germline ends. The CDR3 sequence is 13 residues long. CDR3 DNA sequence: TGCAGTGCATGGATCCAGGGAACAGATACGCAGTATTTT. Its protein is CSAWIQGTDTQYF.

Concerning this clonotype: A far larger clone is one nucleotide away, so this likely arose from a read error. This chain uses TRBV6-2 or TRBV6-3 with TRBJ2-1; 8 bases line up with TRBD2. Germline V lookup: CDR1 MNHEY, CDR2 SVGEGT. CDR3 length: 16 residues. CDR3 in amino acids: CVSSDSGGHSYNEQFF. The DNA for the CDR3 is TGTGTCAGCAGTGACTCGGGAGGGCACTCCTACAATGAGCAGTTCTTC.

This clonotype was seen ten or more times. CDR3 sequence: CASSWSGSGDTQYF. In DNA, the CDR3 is TGCGCCAGCAGCTGGTCGGGGTCGGGAGATACGCAGTATTTT. The chain recombines TRBV5-1 with TRBJ2-3, with D perhaps TRBD2 (5 bases). Trimming cost V 3 bases and J 5 bases, with 13 bases left between them. Germline lookup yields CDR1 SGHRS and CDR2 YFSETQ. The CDR3 consists of 14 residues.

This clonotype was picked up many times. The chain employs TRBV20-1 and TRBJ1-4; D call uncertain. V lost 3 bases, J lost 8 bases, and 13 bases lay in between. The germline V gene encodes CDR1 DFQATT and CDR2 SNEGSKA (reference sequence). The length of the CDR3 is 13 residues. CDR3 in amino acids: CSASEPNVEKLFF. The CDR3, as DNA: TGCAGTGCTAGTGAACCAAACGTCGAAAAACTGTTTTTT.

This clonotype was picked up many times. The chain is built from TRBV28 and TRBJ1-2; perhaps TRBD1 as D (6 bases). V lost 5 bases to trimming and J lost 3 bases, with 13 bases between them. The CDR3 totals 14 residues. CDR1 and CDR2 from the germline V gene are MDHEN and SYDVKM. The CDR3 region has the DNA TGTGCCAGCAGTACACATAGACAGGACTATGGCTACACCTTC. It is translated as CASSTHRQDYGYTF.

Concerning this clonotype: A much larger clone sits a single nucleotide away, making a read error possible. V and J are TRBV11-2 and TRBJ1-2, with a tentative D call TRBD1 (6 bases). Germline V gene lookup returns CDR1 SGHAT and CDR2 FQNNGV. The CDR3 has 14 amino acids. V was cut by 1 base and J by 7 bases, with 13 bases left in between. The CDR3 sequence: CASSLGVGALGYTF. The CDR3 nucleotides read TGTGCCAGCAGCTTAGGGGTGGGGGCGCTTGGCTACACCTTC.

Ten or more counts support this clonotype. V and J are TRBV6-1 and TRBJ2-1; D is unresolved. This CDR3 spans 15 amino acids. V was clipped by 9 bases and J by 0 bases, with 15 bases between them. Germline CDR1 MNHNS, CDR2 SASEGT. The CDR3 reads CASRRSGGSYNEQFF. The CDR3 region has the DNA TGTGCCAGTCGCAGATCTGGTGGCTCCTACAATGAGCAGTTCTTC.

This clonotype was counted many times. The chain is built from TRBV5-1 and TRBJ1-1, with D maybe TRBD1 (6 bases). The V gene's germline CDR1 is SGHRS and CDR2 YFSETQ. The CDR3 totals 15 residues. The germline V and J ends were trimmed by 4 bases and 3 bases, with 16 bases remaining between them. CDR3 bases: TGCGCCAGCAGCGGAGGACGTGGGGGCGACACTGAAGCTTTCTTT. This gives the protein CASSGGRGGDTEAFF.

In nucleotides, the CDR3 is TGCAGCGTTGACCCACATGGGAACACTGAAGCTTTCTTT. It is translated as CSVDPHGNTEAFF. The chain uses TRBV29-1 and TRBJ1-1; D uncertain. The germline V and J ends were trimmed by 3 bases and 1 base, with 9 bases remaining between them. The CDR3 covers 13 residues. Per the germline V gene, CDR1 is SQVTM and CDR2 is ANQGSEA. Filled out from reference TRBV29-1 and TRBJ1-1, the complete variable domain reads SAVISQKPSRDICQRGTSLTIQCQVDSQVTMMFWYRQQPGQSLTLIATANQGSEATYESGFVIDKFPISRPNLTFSTLTVSNMSPEDSSIYLCSVDPHGNTEAFFGQGTRLTVV.

Concerning this clonotype: A much larger clone is a single base away; this may be a read error. This chain connects TRBV6-1 to TRBJ1-2; D may be TRBD1 (5 bases). The CDR3 runs to 13 residues. Per germline, CDR1 MNHNS and CDR2 SASEGT. The V end was cut by 5 bases, the J end by 8 bases, with 15 bases between. CDR3 sequence (DNA): TGTGCCAGCAGTCTAACAGGCCTCGGGGGCTACACCTTC. It yields the protein CASSLTGLGGYTF.

To note about this clonotype: Germline is not matched at one junction end, which may reflect a read error. This chain links TRBV27 with TRBJ2-7; possibly TRBD2 for D (5 bases). Germline V gives CDR1 MNHEY, CDR2 SMNVEV (reference sequence). The CDR3 totals 13 residues. The CDR3 bases are TGTGCCAGCAGTTACGAGCGGAACTACGAGAAGTACTTC. It yields the protein CASSYERNYEKYF.

This clonotype was counted a single time. A much larger clone lies one base from this, so it may be a read error. This chain links TRBV14 with TRBJ2-5; D ambiguous. Germline V gene sequence: CDR1 SGHDN, CDR2 FVKESK. CDR3 size: 14 residues. V lost 2 bases, J lost 1 base, and 8 bases lay in between. CDR3 amino acids: CASSQNPSQETQYF. CDR3 nucleotide sequence: TGTGCCAGCAGCCAAAATCCCAGCCAAGAGACCCAGTACTTC.

On this clonotype itself: A clone one base away is much larger, so this may be a read error. J is TRBJ2-3 and V is TRBV29-1, with D unclear. CDR1 is SQVTM, CDR2 ANQGSEA, per germline. The CDR3 has 15 residues. V lost 3 bases and J 2 bases, leaving 15 bases between the germline ends. CDR3 residues: CSVDPVGTFTDTQYF. The CDR3, as DNA: TGCAGCGTTGATCCCGTGGGCACCTTCACAGATACGCAGTATTTT.

This clonotype was counted many times. The chain joins TRBV20-1 to TRBJ2-2; D is unresolved. CDR1 is DFQATT, CDR2 SNEGSKA, per germline (reference sequence). CDR3 length: 13 residues. Trimming stripped 0 bases from V and 0 bases from J, with 2 bases between. In DNA, the CDR3 is TGCAGTGCTAGAGATCCGAACACCGGGGAGCTGTTTTTT. Protein product: CSARDPNTGELFF.

On this clonotype itself: Only one base separates this from a far larger clonotype, so it likely reflects a read error. The chain uses TRBV7-2 and TRBJ2-1; D remains unclear. Germline values: CDR1 SGHTA, CDR2 FQGNSA. The CDR3 consists of 14 residues. CDR3 nucleotides: TGCGCCAGCAGAGATACGAGCTCCTACAATGAGCAGTTCTTC. Translated: CASRDTSSYNEQFF.

This clonotype showed up many times. V and J are TRBV3-1 and TRBJ2-1; D unclear. Germline V gives CDR1 LGHDT, CDR2 YNNKEL (reference sequence). The CDR3 totals 12 residues. V lost 1 base and J 12 bases, leaving 10 bases between the germline ends. Written as DNA, the CDR3 is TGTGCCAGCAGCCAAGGTTTATTCGGGCAGTTCTTC. Its protein is CASSQGLFGQFF.

This clonotype was seen repeatedly, ten times or more. CDR3 loop: CASSPGALGYF. As DNA, the CDR3 is TGTGCCAGCAGCCCCGGGGCCCTTGGATATTTT. The J gene is TRBJ1-3, the V gene TRBV12-3 or TRBV12-4; D perhaps matches TRBD1 (5 bases). The germline V and J ends were trimmed by 6 bases and 15 bases, with 15 bases remaining between them. The CDR3 is 11 amino acids.

This clonotype was detected many times. The chain uses TRBV5-1 and TRBJ2-3; TRBD2 aligns across 13 bases. V trimming: 4 bases; J trimming: 2 bases; junction bases outside the gene matches: 7. CDR1 is SGHRS and CDR2 is YFSETQ in the germline V gene. This CDR3 is 17 amino acids long. Here the CDR3 DNA reads TGCGCCAGCAGCGGCGGGACTAGCGGGGACTTCACAGATACGCAGTATTTT. It yields the protein CASSGGTSGDFTDTQYF.

This clonotype has ten or more counts. The genes are TRBV24-1 and TRBJ2-7, with 10 bases fitting TRBD2. J lost 5 bases, V lost 3 bases, and 6 bases had no gene match. Germline assignment: CDR1 KGHDR and CDR2 SFDVKD. The CDR3 spans 15 residues. The CDR3 DNA follows: TGTGCCACCAGTGATCCTAGCGGGAGACACCACGAGCAGTACTTC. It translates to CATSDPSGRHHEQYF.

This clonotype has a count of ten or more. The chain is built from TRBV7-2 and TRBJ2-3; 12 positions agree with TRBD2. Germline loops: CDR1 SGHTA, CDR2 FQGNSA. The ends lost 5 bases at V and 2 bases at J; junction bases unmatched: 5. The CDR3 has 16 residues. CDR3 sequence (DNA): TGTGCCAGCAGCACAGGACTAGCGGGAATCACAGATACGCAGTATTTT. Translating gives CASSTGLAGITDTQYF.